This entry lists 25 T cell receptor beta chains sequenced from one sample in a study of OX40 agonist ivuxolimab in advanced cancers. Clones were sequenced by immunoSEQ multiplex PCR, and TCRdb holds only the in-frame ones, with some missing. The sample includes 9,500 to 15,000 clones, 65% to 75% seen only once; the top ten take less than 35%. The sample consisted of CD4+ or CD8+ T cells sorted from blood, taken in a trial of the OX40 agonist ivuxolimab. These receptors all come from an adult with an advanced solid tumor such as melanoma, head and neck, liver or kidney cancer.

The rearrangement joins TRBV25-1 to TRBJ2-2, with a weak D call TRBD1 (6 bases). CDR3 length equals 12 residues. V was trimmed by 4 bases and J by 13 bases, leaving 13 bases between them. Germline V gene sequence: CDR1 MGHDK, CDR2 SYGVNS. The CDR3 protein is CASSAGHGGLFF. CDR3 sequence (DNA): TGTGCCAGCAGTGCGGGACACGGAGGGCTGTTTTTT.

The rearrangement uses TRBV28 and TRBJ2-7; D not certain. V was clipped by 2 bases and J by 2 bases, with 25 bases between them. Germline V gives CDR1 MDHEN, CDR2 SYDVKM. The CDR3 totals 19 residues. Here the CDR3 reads CASSLQLTGISTQTYEQYF. The CDR3 DNA is TGTGCCAGCAGTTTACAACTGACGGGTATCAGCACACAAACCTACGAGCAGTACTTC.

The rearrangement joins TRBV4-1 to TRBJ1-4, with 12 nucleotides matching TRBD1. The CDR3 spans 17 residues. The junction had 6 bases not matched to a gene; V was cut back by 4 bases and J by 3 bases. CDR1 is MGHRA, CDR2 YSYEKL, per germline. This chain's CDR3 is CASSPGTGGRANEKLFF. For the CDR3, the DNA is TGCGCCAGCAGCCCAGGGACAGGGGGCAGAGCTAATGAAAAACTGTTTTTT.

This clone appeared once. V is TRBV7-9 and J is TRBJ2-1; D may be TRBD1 (6 bases). Trimming stripped 5 bases from V and 7 bases from J, with 12 bases between. This CDR3 is built from 13 residues. From germline, CDR1 is SEHNR and CDR2 FQNEAQ (reference sequence). The CDR3 loop is CASSQVGHNEQFF. The CDR3 region has the DNA TGTGCCAGCAGCCAGGTGGGACATAATGAGCAGTTCTTC.

The chain links TRBV28 to TRBJ1-2; D is possibly TRBD1 (6 bases). V shed 2 bases and J shed 2 bases, with 12 bases lying between them. Germline-derived CDR1 and CDR2 are MDHEN and SYDVKM. This CDR3 has 15 residues. CDR3 DNA sequence: TGTGCCAGCAGTTTAAGGCCTACAGGGAACTATGGCTACACCTTC. This encodes CASSLRPTGNYGYTF.

The chain has TRBV5-4 and TRBJ2-1; D might be TRBD1 (5 bases). The CDR3 totals 12 residues. The V end lost 4 bases, the J end lost 9 bases, and 11 bases lay between the germline ends. Germline CDR1 and CDR2: SGHNT and YYREEE (reference sequence). This CDR3 is CASSLDSPEQFF. The CDR3 bases are TGTGCCAGCAGCCTTGACAGCCCTGAGCAGTTCTTC.

In this sample, this clone turned up once. The rearrangement uses TRBV29-1 and TRBJ2-1; perhaps D is TRBD1 or TRBD2 (6 bases each). Per germline, CDR1 SQVTM and CDR2 ANQGSEA. The germline V and J ends were trimmed by 7 bases and 9 bases, with 25 bases remaining between them. There are 15 residues in the CDR3. CDR3 sequence reads: CSASDRRGGSGEQFF. CDR3 coding DNA: TGCAGCGCAAGTGACAGGCGTGGGGGGAGCGGTGAGCAGTTCTTC.

This clone came up a few times. This chain joins TRBV5-1 and TRBJ2-6; maybe TRBD1 (6 bases). In germline, CDR1 is SGHRS, CDR2 YFSETQ. CDR3 length: 16 residues. V was cut by 3 bases and J by 0 bases, with 10 bases left in between. The CDR3 spells CASSWGHLSGANVLTF. The CDR3 bases are TGCGCCAGCAGCTGGGGACACCTCTCTGGGGCCAACGTCCTGACTTTC.

Only a few counts were recorded for this clone. This chain uses TRBV28 with TRBJ2-7; D perhaps matches TRBD2 (5 bases). This CDR3 has 14 amino acids. V lost 7 bases and J lost 7, with 20 bases in between. Germline V gene lookup returns CDR1 MDHEN and CDR2 SYDVKM. The CDR3 DNA follows: TGTGCCAGCAACGGTGGCAGCCCTACGGGGGAGCAGTACTTC. It is translated as CASNGGSPTGEQYF.

The chain is built from TRBV28 and TRBJ2-7; a possible D gene is TRBD2 (5 bases). The CDR3 consists of 12 residues. Between the trimmed V and J ends, which lost 7 bases and 3 bases, there was a span of 10 bases. Germline values: CDR1 MDHEN, CDR2 SYDVKM. The CDR3 reads CASNTGNYEQYF. The CDR3 DNA follows: TGTGCCAGCAATACCGGGAACTACGAGCAGTACTTC.

The rearrangement uses TRBV2 and TRBJ2-7; D gene uncertain. CDR3 length: 16 residues. V lost 6 bases and J lost 4, with 22 bases in between. CDR1 and CDR2 (germline): SNHLY, FYNNEI. The CDR3 loop is CASSQYLVGVEYEQYF. CDR3 nucleotide sequence: TGTGCCAGCAGCCAGTACCTAGTTGGGGTGGAGTACGAGCAGTACTTC.

The chain recombines TRBV27 with TRBJ2-7; weak D call: TRBD2 (6 bases). V was shortened by 5 bases and J by 2 bases, with 13 bases between the two germline ends. The CDR3 sequence is 14 residues long. Germline CDR1 is MNHEY and CDR2 is SMNVEV (reference sequence). The CDR3 here is CASSPRAGTYEQYF. The CDR3 DNA is TGTGCCAGCAGTCCGAGAGCGGGTACCTACGAGCAGTACTTC.

This chain joins TRBV28 and TRBJ1-4; D is unresolved. Trimming pared 4 bases from V and 3 bases from J, leaving 6 bases between. The CDR3 contains 13 residues. Germline loops: CDR1 MDHEN, CDR2 SYDVKM. CDR3 sequence: CASSYGPNEKLFF. Here the CDR3 DNA reads TGTGCCAGCAGTTATGGCCCTAATGAAAAACTGTTTTTT. Complete variable domain (other parts from reference TRBV28 and TRBJ1-4): DVKVTQSSRYLVKRTGEKVFLECVQDMDHENMFWYRQDPGLGLRLIYFSYDVKMKEKGDIPEGYSVSREKKERFSLILESASTNQTSMYLCASSYGPNEKLFFGSGTQLSVL.

The chain links TRBV11-3 to TRBJ2-3, with 7 bases lining up with TRBD1. This CDR3 region has 15 residues. The germline V gene has CDR1 SGHNT and CDR2 YENEEA. The V and J ends lost 4 bases and 2 bases, in that order; junction bases with no gene match: 6. The CDR3 DNA reads as TGTGCCAGCAGCTCCCGGGACAGTTCCACAGATACGCAGTATTTT. Its translation is CASSSRDSSTDTQYF.

The genes are TRBV6-5 and TRBJ2-3; D gene uncertain. With 5 bases removed from V and 6 bases from J, the gap between germline ends came to 12 bases. Per germline, CDR1 MNHEY and CDR2 SVGAGI. The CDR3 consists of 13 residues. The CDR3 nucleotides are TGTGCCAGCAGTGGCCCCCCCGGGGATACGCAGTATTTT. It encodes CASSGPPGDTQYF.

The DNA of the CDR3 is TGTGCCAGCAGCTTAACGATTCCGGACAGGGGGTGGCTCAATGAGCAGTTCTTC. Protein sequence: CASSLTIPDRGWLNEQFF. V and J are TRBV11-1 and TRBJ2-1, with 10 bases identical to TRBD1. The germline V gene has CDR1 SGHAT and CDR2 FQDESV (reference sequence). The CDR3 sequence is 18 residues long. V lost 2 bases, J lost 6 bases, and 13 bases stayed unmatched. The full variable domain, its missing parts supplied by reference TRBV11-1 and TRBJ2-1, is EAEVAQSPRYKITEKSQAVAFWCDPISGHATLYWYRQILGQGPELLVQFQDESVVDDSQLPKDRFSAERLKGVDSTLKIQPAELGDSAMYLCASSLTIPDRGWLNEQFFGPGTRLTVL.

This clone was observed a handful of times. The chain couples TRBV4-2 to TRBJ2-5, with TRBD2 as a possible D gene (6 bases). From germline, CDR1 is LGHNA and CDR2 YNFKEQ. This CDR3 comprises 14 residues. V lost 1 base to trimming and J lost 5 bases, with 11 bases between them. CDR3 loop: CASSQVSGRETQYF. In DNA form, the CDR3 reads TGTGCCAGCAGCCAAGTGAGTGGGAGGGAGACCCAGTACTTC.

V gene TRBV6-6 combines with J gene TRBJ2-5; D not resolved. V shed 0 bases and J shed 5 bases, with 10 bases lying between them. The CDR3 covers 14 residues. CDR1 is MNHNY, CDR2 SVGAGI, per germline (reference sequence). The CDR3 DNA sequence: TGTGCCAGCAGTTACTCGAGGCCTGCCGAGACCCAGTACTTC. Protein product: CASSYSRPAETQYF.

The V and J genes are TRBV11-2 and TRBJ2-5; a possible D gene is TRBD1 (7 bases). The ends were cut back, 3 bases at V and 4 bases at J, with 12 bases in the middle. Germline V lookup: CDR1 SGHAT, CDR2 FQNNGV. This CDR3 is 14 amino acids long. The CDR3 coding sequence is TGTGCCAGCAGCTTGACAGGGAGGCGAGAGACCCAGTACTTC. Amino acids: CASSLTGRRETQYF.

The CDR3 coding sequence is TGTGCCAGCAGCTATGGACCGAACACTGAAGCTTTCTTT. It yields the protein CASSYGPNTEAFF. J is TRBJ1-1 and V is TRBV7-6; D gene uncertain. This CDR3 has 13 amino acids. Trimming removed 4 bases from V and 1 base from J, with 7 bases in between. In germline, CDR1 is SGHVS, CDR2 FNYEAQ.

This clone was detected only a few times. The V and J genes are TRBV15 and TRBJ1-5; D is uncertain. The V and J ends lost 1 base and 5 bases respectively, with 3 bases between them. The CDR3 loop spans 12 amino acids. CDR1 and CDR2 from the germline V gene are LNHNV and YYDKDF (reference sequence). The CDR3 spells CATSRADQPQHF. DNA for the CDR3: TGTGCCACCAGCAGAGCGGATCAGCCCCAGCATTTT.

V is TRBV27 and J is TRBJ2-3; D not certain. The germline V gene has CDR1 MNHEY and CDR2 SMNVEV (reference sequence). The CDR3 length is 14 residues. The V end was cut by 5 bases, the J end by 6 bases, with 15 bases between. CDR3 DNA sequence: TGTGCCAGCAGTCTTATGGCAGTGGCGGATACGCAGTATTTT. Translated: CASSLMAVADTQYF.

The chain combines TRBV4-3 with TRBJ2-7; weak D call: TRBD2 (6 bases). The CDR3 has 15 amino acids. CDR1 and CDR2 (germline): LGHNA, YSLEER. Between the trimmed V and J ends, which lost 1 base and 7 bases, there was a span of 17 bases. In DNA form, the CDR3 reads TGCGCCAGCAGCCAAGGATGGTCGTTGGCGGGGGAGCAGTACTTC. Translated, it gives CASSQGWSLAGEQYF.

CDR3 sequence: CASSYSTFEQFF. The CDR3 DNA is TGTGCCAGCAGTTACTCAACGTTTGAGCAGTTCTTC. The V and J genes are TRBV6-6 and TRBJ2-1; D gene uncertain. In germline, CDR1 is MNHNY, CDR2 SVGAGI (reference sequence). This CDR3 spans 12 amino acids. V was trimmed by 0 bases and J by 9 bases, leaving 6 bases between them.

This clone has just a few counts. The junction shows a germline mismatch at one end, possibly a read error. This chain connects TRBV5-4 to TRBJ2-2; possibly TRBD1 for D (5 bases). The CDR3 spans 18 residues. Germline values: CDR1 SGHNT, CDR2 YYREEE (reference sequence). DNA for the CDR3: TGTGCCAGCAGCTTTCGGGCAGGAAGAGCAGGGAACGCCGGGGAGCTGTTTTTT. Amino acids: CASSFRAGRAGNAGELFF.